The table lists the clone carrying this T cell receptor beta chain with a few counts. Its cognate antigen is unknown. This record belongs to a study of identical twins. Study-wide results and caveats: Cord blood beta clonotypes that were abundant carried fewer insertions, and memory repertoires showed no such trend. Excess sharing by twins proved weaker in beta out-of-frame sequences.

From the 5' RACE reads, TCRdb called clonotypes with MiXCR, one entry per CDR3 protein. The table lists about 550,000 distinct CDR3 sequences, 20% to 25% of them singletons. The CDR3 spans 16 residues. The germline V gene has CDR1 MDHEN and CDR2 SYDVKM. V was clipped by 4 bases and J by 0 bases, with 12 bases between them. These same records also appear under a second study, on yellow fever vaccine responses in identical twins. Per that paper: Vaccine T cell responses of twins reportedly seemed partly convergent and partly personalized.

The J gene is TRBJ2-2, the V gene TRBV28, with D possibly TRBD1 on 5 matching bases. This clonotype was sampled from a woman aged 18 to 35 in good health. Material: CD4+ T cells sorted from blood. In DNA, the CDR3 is TGTGCCAGCAGTTCTCAGGGTCACGCGAACACCGGGGAGCTGTTTTTT. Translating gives CASSSQGHANTGELFF.